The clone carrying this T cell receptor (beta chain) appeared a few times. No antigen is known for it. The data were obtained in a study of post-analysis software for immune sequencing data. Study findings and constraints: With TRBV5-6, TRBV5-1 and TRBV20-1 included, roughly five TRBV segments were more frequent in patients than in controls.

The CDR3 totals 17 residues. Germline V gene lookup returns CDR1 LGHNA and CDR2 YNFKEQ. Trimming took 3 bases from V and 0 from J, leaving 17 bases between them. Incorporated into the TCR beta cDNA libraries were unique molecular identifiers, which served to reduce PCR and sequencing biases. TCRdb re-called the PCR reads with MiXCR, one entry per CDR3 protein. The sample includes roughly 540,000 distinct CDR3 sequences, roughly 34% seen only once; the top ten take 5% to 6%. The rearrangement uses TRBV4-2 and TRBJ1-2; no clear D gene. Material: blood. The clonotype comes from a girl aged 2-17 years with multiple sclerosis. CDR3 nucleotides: TGTGCCAGCAGCCACGGGCAGTGGCTTCTCTCTAACTATGGCTACACCTTC. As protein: CASSHGQWLLSNYGYTF.